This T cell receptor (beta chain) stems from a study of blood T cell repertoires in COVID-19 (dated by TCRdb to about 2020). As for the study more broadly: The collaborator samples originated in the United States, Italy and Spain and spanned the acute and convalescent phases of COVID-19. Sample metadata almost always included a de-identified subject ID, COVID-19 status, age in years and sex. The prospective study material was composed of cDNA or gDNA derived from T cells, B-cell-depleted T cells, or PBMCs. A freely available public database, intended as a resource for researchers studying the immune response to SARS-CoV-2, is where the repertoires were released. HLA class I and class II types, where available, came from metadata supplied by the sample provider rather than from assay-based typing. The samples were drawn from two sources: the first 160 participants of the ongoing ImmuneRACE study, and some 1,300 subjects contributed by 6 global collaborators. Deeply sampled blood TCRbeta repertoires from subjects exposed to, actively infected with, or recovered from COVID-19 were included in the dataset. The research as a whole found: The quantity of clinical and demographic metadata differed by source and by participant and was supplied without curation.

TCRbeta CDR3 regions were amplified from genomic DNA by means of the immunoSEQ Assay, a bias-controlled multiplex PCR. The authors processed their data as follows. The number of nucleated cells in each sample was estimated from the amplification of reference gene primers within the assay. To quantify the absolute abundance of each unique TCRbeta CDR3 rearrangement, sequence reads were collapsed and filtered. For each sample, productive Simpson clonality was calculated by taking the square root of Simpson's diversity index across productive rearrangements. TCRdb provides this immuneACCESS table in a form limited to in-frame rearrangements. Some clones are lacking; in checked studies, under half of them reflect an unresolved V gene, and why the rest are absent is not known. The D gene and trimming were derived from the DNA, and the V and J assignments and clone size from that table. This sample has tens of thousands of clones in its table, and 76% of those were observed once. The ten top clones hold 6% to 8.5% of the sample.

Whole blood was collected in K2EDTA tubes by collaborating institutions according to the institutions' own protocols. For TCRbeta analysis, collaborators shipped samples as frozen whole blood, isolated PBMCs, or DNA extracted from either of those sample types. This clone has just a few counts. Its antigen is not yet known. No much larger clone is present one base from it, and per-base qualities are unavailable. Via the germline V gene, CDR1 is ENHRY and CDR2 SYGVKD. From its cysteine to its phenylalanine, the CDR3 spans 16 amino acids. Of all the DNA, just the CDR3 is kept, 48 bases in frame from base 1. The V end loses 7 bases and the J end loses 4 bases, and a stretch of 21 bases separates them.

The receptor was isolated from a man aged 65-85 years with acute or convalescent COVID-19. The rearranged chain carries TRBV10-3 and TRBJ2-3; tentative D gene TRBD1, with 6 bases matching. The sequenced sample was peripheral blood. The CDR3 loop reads CAITASLGAGADTQYF. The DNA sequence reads TGTGCCATCACGGCCAGCCTGGGGGCTGGGGCAGATACGCAGTATTTT.